The clone carrying this T cell receptor (beta chain) appeared once. The sample originates from a study of sequential checkpoint blockade in melanoma. Sample treatment: randomized to nivolumab then ipilimumab (arm A) or the reverse (arm B). CDR1 is MNHNS and CDR2 is SASEGT in the germline V gene. CDR3 length: 15 amino acids. Trimming removed 2 bases at V and 4 bases at J, with 14 bases between. Some clones are missing from TCRdb's copy, which holds only in-frame ones; the method was immunoSEQ multiplex PCR. Among over 9,000 clones listed, 55% to 85% were seen once. The origin of this receptor is a human donor with melanoma. The chain has TRBV6-1 and TRBJ1-2, with D tentatively TRBD1 (5 bases). The material sequenced was CD8+ T cells sorted from blood (inferred from file names), taken from a patient given nivolumab and ipilimumab in sequence. The DNA of the CDR3 is TGTGCCAGCAGTGAACGACTCGACAGCCTCTATGGCTACACCTTC. Residues: CASSERLDSLYGYTF.